One sample yielded the 19 T cell receptor beta chains listed below, sequenced in a study of T cell repertoires in urothelial bladder cancer. TCRdb keeps only in-frame clones here, not all; method: immunoSEQ multiplex PCR. The sample has just over 900 clones; around two thirds are singletons. Sequences were obtained from tumor-infiltrating cells from bladder cancer. Receptor source: a human donor with urothelial carcinoma.

This chain connects TRBV19 to TRBJ1-3; TRBD1 matches 7 bases. This CDR3 has 17 amino acids. Germline values: CDR1 LNHDA, CDR2 SQIVND (reference sequence). The trim removed 4 bases at V and 0 bases at J, leaving 9 bases unmatched. CDR3 loop: CASSTLFSGGSGNTIYF. The CDR3 DNA reads TGTGCCAGTAGTACCCTCTTTTCAGGGGGCTCTGGAAACACCATATATTTT.

The rearrangement uses TRBV7-9 and TRBJ1-2; D is perhaps TRBD1 (6 bases). The germline gives CDR1 SEHNR, CDR2 FQNEAQ (reference sequence). The CDR3 is 15 amino acids. V gave up 5 bases and J gave up 2 bases, with 15 bases separating them. The CDR3 here is CASSERGHGNYGYTF. CDR3 DNA: TGTGCCAGCAGCGAACGGGGACACGGGAACTATGGCTACACCTTC.

The genes are TRBV5-6 and TRBJ1-4; D is undetermined. Trimming shortened V by 2 bases and J by 0 bases, and 5 bases separated the two germline ends. From germline, CDR1 is SGHDT and CDR2 YYEEEE. CDR3 length: 14 amino acids. CDR3 amino acids: CASSFIATNEKLFF. CDR3 in DNA: TGTGCCAGCAGCTTCATTGCAACTAATGAAAAACTGTTTTTT.

Only a few counts were recorded for this clone. In the same sample, other DNA sequences code for this CDR3. The V gene is TRBV19, the J gene TRBJ1-3, with a weak D call TRBD1 (5 bases). CDR1 is LNHDA and CDR2 is SQIVND in the germline V gene (reference sequence). The CDR3 runs 12 residues. The V end lost 5 bases, the J end lost 7 bases, and 9 bases lay between the germline ends. CDR3 in amino acids: CASSPQGNTIYF. In DNA, the CDR3 is TGTGCCAGTAGTCCTCAGGGTAACACCATATATTTT.

CDR3: CASSETGSVAETQYF. The CDR3 bases are TGTGCCAGCAGTGAAACAGGGTCAGTTGCGGAGACCCAGTACTTC. The V gene is TRBV2, the J gene TRBJ2-5; perhaps TRBD1 as D (6 bases). Deletions cut 2 bases from V and 5 bases from J, with 15 bases between. The CDR3 is 15 amino acids. Germline V gene sequence: CDR1 SNHLY, CDR2 FYNNEI.

This clone was picked up one time. J is TRBJ2-7 and V is TRBV4-1; 15 bases are a match to TRBD2. Trimming at V came to 3 bases and at J to 2 bases, leaving 8 bases not matched to a gene. In germline, CDR1 is MGHRA, CDR2 YSYEKL. This CDR3 region has 18 residues. In DNA, the CDR3 is TGCGCCAGCAGCCAGACCGGGACTAGCGGGAGGTTGGCCTACGAGCAGTACTTC. Translation: CASSQTGTSGRLAYEQYF.

The chain joins TRBV19 to TRBJ2-1; unclear D gene. The CDR3 is made up of 11 amino acids. Trimming cost V 8 bases and J 4 bases, with 6 bases left between them. Per the germline V gene, CDR1 is LNHDA and CDR2 is SQIVND (reference sequence). Here the CDR3 DNA reads TGTGCCAGTGGACGGTACAATGAGCAGTTCTTC. This gives the protein CASGRYNEQFF.

V and J are TRBV19 and TRBJ2-6; unclear D gene. Germline V gene data show CDR1 as LNHDA and CDR2 as SQIVND (reference sequence). The CDR3 is made up of 15 amino acids. V was cut by 6 bases and J by 0 bases, with 9 bases left in between. DNA for the CDR3: TGTGCCAGTAGCTTCATGAACTCTGGGGCCAACGTCCTGACTTTC. Its translation is CASSFMNSGANVLTF. Filled out from reference TRBV19 and TRBJ2-6, the complete variable domain reads DGGITQSPKYLFRKEGQNVTLSCEQNLNHDAMYWYRQDPGQGLRLIYYSQIVNDFQKGDIAEGYSVSREKKESFPLTVTSAQKNPTAFYLCASSFMNSGANVLTFGAGSRLTVL.

This clone was seen a handful of times. This rearrangement joins TRBV27 to TRBJ1-2, with D hard to call. The V end lost 0 bases, the J end lost 7 bases, and 15 bases lay between the germline ends. CDR1 MNHEY and CDR2 SMNVEV come from the germline V gene (reference sequence). This CDR3 spans 15 amino acids. The CDR3 loop is CASSLSSRGDGGYTF. The CDR3 nucleotides read TGTGCCAGCAGTTTATCGTCTCGCGGGGATGGTGGCTACACCTTC.

The V gene is TRBV7-9, the J gene TRBJ2-3; 7 bases map to TRBD1. CDR1 SEHNR and CDR2 FQNEAQ come from the germline V gene (reference sequence). V was pared by 5 bases and J by 6 bases, with 17 bases of the junction left unmatched. The CDR3 runs to 17 residues. The DNA for the CDR3 is TGTGCCAGCAGCCCCCCGCTCAGGGGGAGCAAGAAGGATACGCAGTATTTT. Its translation is CASSPPLRGSKKDTQYF.

This chain links TRBV19 with TRBJ1-1; 8 bases fit TRBD1. The CDR3 loop spans 15 amino acids. V was clipped by 4 bases and J by 0 bases; unmatched bases: 4. Germline loops: CDR1 LNHDA, CDR2 SQIVND (reference sequence). The CDR3 DNA follows: TGTGCCAGTAGTACTGGGACAGGTTTGAACACTGAAGCTTTCTTT. Protein: CASSTGTGLNTEAFF.

The chain has TRBV28 and TRBJ2-7, with D perhaps TRBD1 (6 bases). CDR1 is MDHEN, CDR2 SYDVKM, per germline. Trimming took off 4 bases at V and 3 bases at J, with 13 bases between the two ends. The CDR3 has 14 residues. CDR3 in DNA: TGTGCCAGCAGTTCCCCGACAGGCCTCTACGAGCAGTACTTC. This translates into CASSSPTGLYEQYF.

The genes are TRBV14 and TRBJ2-1; D might be TRBD2 (7 bases). Germline lookup yields CDR1 SGHDN and CDR2 FVKESK. V lost 0 bases to trimming and J lost 2 bases, with 17 bases between them. There are 18 residues in the CDR3. CDR3 loop: CASSQDLSGGPPYNEQFF. The CDR3 DNA reads as TGTGCCAGCAGCCAAGATTTATCCGGGGGGCCCCCCTACAATGAGCAGTTCTTC.

This clone was recorded a few times. V and J are TRBV19 and TRBJ1-1, with D possibly being TRBD1 (6 bases). The CDR3 length is 14 residues. Trimming took 3 bases from V and 3 from J, leaving 11 bases between them. Germline CDR1 and CDR2: LNHDA and SQIVND (reference sequence). Here the CDR3 reads CASSMNREDTEAFF. CDR3 DNA sequence: TGTGCCAGTAGTATGAACAGGGAGGACACTGAAGCTTTCTTT.

V is TRBV5-1 and J is TRBJ1-6; D is possibly TRBD1 (5 bases). The CDR3 extends over 15 amino acids. Per germline, CDR1 SGHRS and CDR2 YFSETQ. V shed 0 bases and J shed 8 bases, with 12 bases lying between them. The chain's CDR3 is CASSLAGGTHSPLHF. As DNA, the CDR3 is TGCGCCAGCAGCTTGGCGGGGGGTACCCATTCACCCCTCCACTTT.

The CDR3 DNA sequence: TGTGCCAGCAGTACACGTTCAGGATTTGTGGACAATGAGCAGTTCTTC. Encoded protein: CASSTRSGFVDNEQFF. V gene TRBV27 combines with J gene TRBJ2-1; D is undetermined. The germline V gene encodes CDR1 MNHEY and CDR2 SMNVEV (reference sequence). This CDR3 is 16 amino acids long. V was clipped by 5 bases and J by 5 bases, with 19 bases between them.

Relative to its sample, this clone is large. The chain joins TRBV18 to TRBJ2-2; D unclear. V lost 2 bases, J lost 5 bases, and 15 bases lay in between. The CDR3 contains 16 residues. CDR1 and CDR2 (germline): KGHSH, LQKENI. This CDR3 reads CASSPVSRPETGELFF. Here the CDR3 DNA reads TGTGCCAGCTCACCAGTGTCACGGCCGGAGACCGGGGAGCTGTTTTTT.

This rearrangement joins TRBV7-6 to TRBJ2-3, with TRBD2 identical over 7 bases. The length of the CDR3 is 13 residues. The J segment lost 2 bases and the V segment lost 8 bases, leaving 4 bases of the junction unmatched. Germline lookup yields CDR1 SGHVS and CDR2 FNYEAQ. The CDR3 nucleotides read TGTGCCAGCGGGGGGGGAAACACAGATACGCAGTATTTT. Residues: CASGGGNTDTQYF.

The V call is TRBV5-1, the J call TRBJ2-1, with 7 bases that match TRBD1. The CDR3 has 12 amino acids. V lost 4 bases, J lost 15 bases, and 10 bases stayed unmatched. The germline gives CDR1 SGHRS, CDR2 YFSETQ. CDR3 in amino acids: CASSLNDRDVFF. DNA for the CDR3: TGCGCCAGCAGCCTAAATGACAGGGATGTGTTCTTC.